Reported below is one T cell receptor (beta chain). The TCR beta CDR3 regions underwent amplification from RNA transcripts. HTBI-primed RT-PCR formed the first round, and a multiplex PCR formed the second. MiXCR was run by TCRdb on the multiplex PCR reads, yielding one entry per CDR3 protein. Seen here are approximately 700,000 distinct CDR3 sequences, about 41% observed once, and the top ten hold more than 3%. CDR3 length equals 14 residues. Per germline, CDR1 MGHRA and CDR2 YSYEKL. V was pared by 1 base and J by 7 bases, with 8 bases between. This sample is drawn from a study of Graves' ophthalmopathy and Graves' hyperthyroidism.

This sequence joins TRBV4-1 and TRBJ1-6; D unclear. The sequenced sample was peripheral blood. This TCR was recovered from an adult man with Graves' ophthalmopathy. DNA of the CDR3: TGCGCCAGCAGCCAAGTTCAGCCAAATTCACCCCTCCACTTT. Its protein is CASSQVQPNSPLHF.